This TCR beta chain was sequenced in a study of T-cell memory formation after mild COVID-19. The study's findings and limits: CD4/CD8 balance held among clones contracting day 15 to 85, and later expanders leaned CD4+. Mainly in CM and EM were contracting CD4+ clones; CD8+ were in EMRA.

Concerning this clonotype itself: Its antigen remains unidentified.

The CDR3 has 14 amino acids. CDR1 and CDR2 (germline): SGHKS, YYEKEE (reference sequence). V was clipped by 0 bases and J by 10 bases, with 16 bases between them. TCRdb processed the 5' RACE reads anew with MiXCR; each CDR3 protein has one entry. The data contain 250,000 to 350,000 distinct CDR3 sequences, less than 20% of them seen just once; the ten biggest clones take up roughly a fifth. This rearrangement joins TRBV5-5 to TRBJ2-5; no reliable D call. Input material: PBMCs or a T cell subset sorted from them (not recorded which). The receptor's source is a man between 18 and 35 years old who had mild COVID-19 (a few samples of this study predate the infection). Cell type and time point are not known. The CDR3 DNA reads TGTGCCAGCAGCTTGGCAGTGCAGTCTGGAGACCAGTACTTC. Protein sequence: CASSLAVQSGDQYF.